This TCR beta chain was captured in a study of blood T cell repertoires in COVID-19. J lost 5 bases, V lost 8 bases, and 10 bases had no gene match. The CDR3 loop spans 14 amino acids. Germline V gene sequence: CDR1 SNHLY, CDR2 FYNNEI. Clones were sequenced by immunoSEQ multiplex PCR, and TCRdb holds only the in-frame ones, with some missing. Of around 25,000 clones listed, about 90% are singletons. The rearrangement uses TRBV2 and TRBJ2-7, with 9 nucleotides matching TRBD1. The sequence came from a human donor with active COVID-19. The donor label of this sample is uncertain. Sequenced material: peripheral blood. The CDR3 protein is CASDYDRGENEQYF. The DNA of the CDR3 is TGTGCCAGCGATTACGACAGGGGGGAGAACGAGCAGTACTTC.